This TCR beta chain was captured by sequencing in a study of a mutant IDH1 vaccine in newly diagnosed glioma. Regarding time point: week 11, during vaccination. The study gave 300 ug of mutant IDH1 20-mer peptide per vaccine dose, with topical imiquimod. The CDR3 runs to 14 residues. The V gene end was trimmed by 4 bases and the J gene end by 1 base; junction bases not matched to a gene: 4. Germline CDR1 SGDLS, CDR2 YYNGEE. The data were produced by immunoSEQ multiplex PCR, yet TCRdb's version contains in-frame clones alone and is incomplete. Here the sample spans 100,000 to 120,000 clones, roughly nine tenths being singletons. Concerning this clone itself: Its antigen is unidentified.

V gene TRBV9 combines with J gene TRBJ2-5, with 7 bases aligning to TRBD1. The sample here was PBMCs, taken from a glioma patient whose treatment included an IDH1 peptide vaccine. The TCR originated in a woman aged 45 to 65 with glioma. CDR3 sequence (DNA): TGTGCCAGCAGCAGGGGACAGTCCCAAGAGACCCAGTACTTC. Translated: CASSRGQSQETQYF.